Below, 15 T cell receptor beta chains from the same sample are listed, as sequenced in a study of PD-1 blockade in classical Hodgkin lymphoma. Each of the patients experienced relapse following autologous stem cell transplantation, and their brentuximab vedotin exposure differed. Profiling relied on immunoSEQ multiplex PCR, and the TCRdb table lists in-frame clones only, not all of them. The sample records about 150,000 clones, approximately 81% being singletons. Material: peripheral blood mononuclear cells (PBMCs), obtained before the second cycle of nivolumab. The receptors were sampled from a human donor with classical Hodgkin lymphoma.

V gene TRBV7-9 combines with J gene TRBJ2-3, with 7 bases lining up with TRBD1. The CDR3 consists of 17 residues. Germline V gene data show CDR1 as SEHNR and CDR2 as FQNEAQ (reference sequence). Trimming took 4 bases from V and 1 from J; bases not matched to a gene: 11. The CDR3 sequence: CASSSTGTALGTDTQYF. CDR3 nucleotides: TGTGCCAGCAGCTCCACCGGGACAGCCCTCGGCACAGATACGCAGTATTTT. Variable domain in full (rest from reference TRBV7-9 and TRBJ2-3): DTGVSQNPRHKITKRGQNVTFRCDPISEHNRLYWYRQTLGQGPEFLTYFQNEAQLEKSRLLSDRFSAERPKGSFSTLEIQRTEQGDSAMYLCASSSTGTALGTDTQYFGPGTRLTVL.

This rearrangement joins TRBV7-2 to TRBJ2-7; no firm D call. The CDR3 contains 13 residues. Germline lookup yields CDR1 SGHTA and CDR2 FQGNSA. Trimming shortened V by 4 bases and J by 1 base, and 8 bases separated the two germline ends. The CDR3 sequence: CASSSSASYEQYF. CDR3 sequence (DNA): TGTGCCAGCAGCTCCTCCGCTTCCTACGAGCAGTACTTC.

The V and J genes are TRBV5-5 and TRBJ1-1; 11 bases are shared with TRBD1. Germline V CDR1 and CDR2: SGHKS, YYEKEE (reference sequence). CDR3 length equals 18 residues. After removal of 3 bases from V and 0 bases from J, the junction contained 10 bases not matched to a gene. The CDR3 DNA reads TGTGCCAGCAGCTGGACAGGGGGCCAAGGGGTGTTGAACACTGAAGCTTTCTTT. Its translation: CASSWTGGQGVLNTEAFF.

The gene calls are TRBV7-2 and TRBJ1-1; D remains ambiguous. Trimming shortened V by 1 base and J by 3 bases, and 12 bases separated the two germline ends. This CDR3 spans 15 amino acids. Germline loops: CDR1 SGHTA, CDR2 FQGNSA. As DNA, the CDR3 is TGTGCCAGCAGCTTAGTTCAAGTTTTGGACACTGAAGCTTTCTTT. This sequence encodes CASSLVQVLDTEAFF.

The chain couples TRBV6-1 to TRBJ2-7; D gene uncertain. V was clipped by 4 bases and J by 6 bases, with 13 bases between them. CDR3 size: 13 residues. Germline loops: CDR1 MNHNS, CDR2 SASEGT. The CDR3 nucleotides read TGTGCCAGCAGTGGTTATTTTGGCGTCGAGCAGTACTTC. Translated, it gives CASSGYFGVEQYF.

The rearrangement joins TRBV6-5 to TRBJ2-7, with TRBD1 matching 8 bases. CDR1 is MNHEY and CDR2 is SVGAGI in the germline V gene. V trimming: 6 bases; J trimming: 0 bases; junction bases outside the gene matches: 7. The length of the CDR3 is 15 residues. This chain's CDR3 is CASSRTGKDSYEQYF. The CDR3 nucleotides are TGTGCCAGCAGCCGGACAGGGAAAGACTCCTACGAGCAGTACTTC.

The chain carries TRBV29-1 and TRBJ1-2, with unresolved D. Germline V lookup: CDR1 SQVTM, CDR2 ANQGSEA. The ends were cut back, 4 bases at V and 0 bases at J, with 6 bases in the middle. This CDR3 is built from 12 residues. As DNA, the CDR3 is TGCAGCGTTGGCAAAACTAACTATGGCTACACCTTC. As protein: CSVGKTNYGYTF.

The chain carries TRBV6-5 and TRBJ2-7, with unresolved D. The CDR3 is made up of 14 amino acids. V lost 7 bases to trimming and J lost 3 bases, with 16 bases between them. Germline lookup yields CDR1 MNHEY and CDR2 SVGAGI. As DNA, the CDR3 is TGTGCCAGCATCGACTCGAATGCCCTCTACGAGCAGTACTTC. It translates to CASIDSNALYEQYF.

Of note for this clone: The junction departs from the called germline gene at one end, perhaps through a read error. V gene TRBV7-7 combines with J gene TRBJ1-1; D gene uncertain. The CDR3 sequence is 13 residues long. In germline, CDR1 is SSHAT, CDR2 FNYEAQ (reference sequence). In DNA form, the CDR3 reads TGTGCTAGCAGCTTAGAACACAACACTGAAGCTTTCTTT. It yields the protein CASSLEHNTEAFF.

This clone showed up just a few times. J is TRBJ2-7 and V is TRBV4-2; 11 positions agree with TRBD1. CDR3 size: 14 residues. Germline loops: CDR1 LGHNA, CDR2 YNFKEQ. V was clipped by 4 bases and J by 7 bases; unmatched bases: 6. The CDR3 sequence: CASSRQGDRGEQYF. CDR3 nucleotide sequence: TGTGCCAGCAGCCGCCAGGGGGACAGGGGGGAGCAGTACTTC.

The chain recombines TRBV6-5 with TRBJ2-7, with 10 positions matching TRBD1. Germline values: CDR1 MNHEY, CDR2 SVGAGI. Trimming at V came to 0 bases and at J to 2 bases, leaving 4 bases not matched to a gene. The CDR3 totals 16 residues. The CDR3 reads CASSYSGTGAAYEQYF. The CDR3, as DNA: TGTGCCAGCAGTTACTCGGGGACAGGGGCCGCCTACGAGCAGTACTTC.

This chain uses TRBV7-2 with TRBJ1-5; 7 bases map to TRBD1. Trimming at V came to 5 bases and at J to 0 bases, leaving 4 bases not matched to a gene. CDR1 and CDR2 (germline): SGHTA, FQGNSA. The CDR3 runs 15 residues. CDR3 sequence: CASSPQGDSNQPQHF. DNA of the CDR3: TGTGCCAGCAGCCCGCAGGGGGATAGCAATCAGCCCCAGCATTTT.

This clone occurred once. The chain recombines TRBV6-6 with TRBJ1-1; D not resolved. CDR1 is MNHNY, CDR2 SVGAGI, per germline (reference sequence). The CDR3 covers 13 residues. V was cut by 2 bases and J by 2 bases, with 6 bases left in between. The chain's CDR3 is CASSYKANTEAFF. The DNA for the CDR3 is TGTGCCAGCAGTTACAAAGCCAACACTGAAGCTTTCTTT.

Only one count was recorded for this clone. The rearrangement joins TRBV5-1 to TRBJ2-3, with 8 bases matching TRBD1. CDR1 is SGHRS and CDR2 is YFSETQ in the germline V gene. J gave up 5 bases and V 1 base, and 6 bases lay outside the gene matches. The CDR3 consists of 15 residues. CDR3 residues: CASSLQGAQGDTQYF. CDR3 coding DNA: TGCGCCAGCAGCTTGCAGGGGGCGCAGGGAGATACGCAGTATTTT.

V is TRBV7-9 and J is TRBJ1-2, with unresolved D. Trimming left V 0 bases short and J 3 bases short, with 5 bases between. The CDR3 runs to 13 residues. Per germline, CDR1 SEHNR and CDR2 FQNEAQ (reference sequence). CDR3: CASSLARDYGYTF. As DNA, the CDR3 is TGTGCCAGCAGCTTAGCGCGGGACTATGGCTACACCTTC.